The clone carrying this T cell receptor (beta chain) was seen ten or more times. Its antigen is not identified. The CDR3 regions of TCR beta were amplified from RNA transcripts. An initial round of RT-PCR targeting the TCR CDR3 relied on the HTBI primer set. TCRdb passed the multiplex PCR reads through MiXCR, listing each CDR3 protein once. This sample yields 250,000 or so distinct CDR3 sequences, of which 12% to 15% are seen a single time; about 30% belongs to the top ten. This sample is part of a study of T cells in Graves' hyperthyroidism and ophthalmopathy. Newly diagnosed patients aged 18 to 65 had hyperthyroidism of under 2 months' duration. Not enrolled were patients with uncontrolled infection, other autoimmune disease, pregnancy or lactation. Orbital computed tomography, thyroid ultrasound, serum thyroxine and TRAb, and clinical symptoms together informed the diagnoses. The CDR3 is 13 amino acids. The germline V gene has CDR1 SGHRS and CDR2 YFSETQ. V gave up 5 bases and J gave up 4 bases; unmatched junction bases: 1.

Overall study findings and caveats: Blood also showed most of the thyroid clonotypes that were expanded above 0.001.

The specimen was blood. The V gene is TRBV5-1, the J gene TRBJ2-1; 9 bases agree with TRBD1. The source is a woman in her 50s with Graves' hyperthyroidism that later progressed to Graves' ophthalmopathy. The CDR3 DNA sequence: TGCGCCAGCAGGGACAGGGGTTACAATGAGCAGTTCTTC. Amino acid sequence: CASRDRGYNEQFF.